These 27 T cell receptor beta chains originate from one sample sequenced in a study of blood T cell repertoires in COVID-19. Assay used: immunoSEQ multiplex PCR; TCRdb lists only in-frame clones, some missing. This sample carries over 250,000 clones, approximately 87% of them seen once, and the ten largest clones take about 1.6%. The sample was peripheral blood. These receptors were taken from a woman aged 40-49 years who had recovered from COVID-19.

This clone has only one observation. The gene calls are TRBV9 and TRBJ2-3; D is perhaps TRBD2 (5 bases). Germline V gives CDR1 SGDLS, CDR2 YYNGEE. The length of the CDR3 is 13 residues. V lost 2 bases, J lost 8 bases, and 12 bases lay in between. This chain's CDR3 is CASSVKPAGTQYF. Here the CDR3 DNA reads TGTGCCAGCAGCGTTAAGCCGGCGGGTACGCAGTATTTT.

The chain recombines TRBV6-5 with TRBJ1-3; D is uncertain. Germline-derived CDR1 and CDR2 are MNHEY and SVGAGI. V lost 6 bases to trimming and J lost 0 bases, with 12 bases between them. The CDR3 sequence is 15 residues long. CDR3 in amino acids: CASSPMGSSGNTIYF. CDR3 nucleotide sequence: TGTGCCAGCAGCCCCATGGGGAGCTCTGGAAACACCATATATTTT.

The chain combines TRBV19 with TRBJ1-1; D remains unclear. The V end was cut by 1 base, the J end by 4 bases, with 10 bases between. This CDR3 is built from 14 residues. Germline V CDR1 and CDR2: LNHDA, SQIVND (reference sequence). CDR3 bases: TGTGCCAGTAGTATAGGGAGGGTAAGCACTGAAGCTTTCTTT. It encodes CASSIGRVSTEAFF.

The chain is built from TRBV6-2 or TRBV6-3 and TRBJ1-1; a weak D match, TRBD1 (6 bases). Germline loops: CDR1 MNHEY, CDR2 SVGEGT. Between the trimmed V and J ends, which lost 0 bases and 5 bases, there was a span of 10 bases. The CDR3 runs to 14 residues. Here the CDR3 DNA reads TGTGCCAGCAGTTACTCCCCAGGGGATACTGAAGCTTTCTTT. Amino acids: CASSYSPGDTEAFF.

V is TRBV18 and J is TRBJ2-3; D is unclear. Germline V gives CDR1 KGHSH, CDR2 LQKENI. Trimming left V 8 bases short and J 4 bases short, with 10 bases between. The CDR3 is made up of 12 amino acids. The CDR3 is CASGEVPDTQYF. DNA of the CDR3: TGTGCCAGCGGAGAGGTGCCAGATACGCAGTATTTT.

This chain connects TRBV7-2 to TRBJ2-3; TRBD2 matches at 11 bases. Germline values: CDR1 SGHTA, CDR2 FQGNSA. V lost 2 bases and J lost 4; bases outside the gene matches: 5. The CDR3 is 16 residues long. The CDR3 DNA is TGTGCCAGCAGCTTACCTACTAGCGGGGGAGCAGATACGCAGTATTTT. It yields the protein CASSLPTSGGADTQYF.

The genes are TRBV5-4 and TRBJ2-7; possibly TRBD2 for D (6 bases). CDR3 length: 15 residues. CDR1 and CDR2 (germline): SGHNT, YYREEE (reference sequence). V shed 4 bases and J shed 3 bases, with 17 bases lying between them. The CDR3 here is CASSPGGQGLYEQYF. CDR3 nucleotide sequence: TGTGCCAGCAGCCCGGGCGGGCAGGGACTCTACGAGCAGTACTTC.

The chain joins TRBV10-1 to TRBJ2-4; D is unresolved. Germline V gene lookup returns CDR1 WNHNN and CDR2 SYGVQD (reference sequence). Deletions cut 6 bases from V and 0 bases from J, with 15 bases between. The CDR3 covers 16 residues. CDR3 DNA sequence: TGCGCCAGCAGCCCCTCGATGGCTTTAGCCAAAAACATTCAGTACTTC. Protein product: CASSPSMALAKNIQYF.

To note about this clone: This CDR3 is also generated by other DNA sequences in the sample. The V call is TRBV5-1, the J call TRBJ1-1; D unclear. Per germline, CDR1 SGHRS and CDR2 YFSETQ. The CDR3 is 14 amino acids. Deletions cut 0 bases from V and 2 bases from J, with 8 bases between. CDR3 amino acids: CASSLVAGNTEAFF. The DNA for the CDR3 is TGCGCCAGCAGCTTGGTAGCGGGTAACACTGAAGCTTTCTTT.

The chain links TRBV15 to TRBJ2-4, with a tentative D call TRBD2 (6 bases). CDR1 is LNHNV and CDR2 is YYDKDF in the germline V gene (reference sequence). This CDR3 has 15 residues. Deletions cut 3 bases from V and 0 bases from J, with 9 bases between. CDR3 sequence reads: CATSRGGLAKNIQYF. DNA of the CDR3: TGTGCCACCAGCAGGGGGGGACTAGCCAAAAACATTCAGTACTTC.

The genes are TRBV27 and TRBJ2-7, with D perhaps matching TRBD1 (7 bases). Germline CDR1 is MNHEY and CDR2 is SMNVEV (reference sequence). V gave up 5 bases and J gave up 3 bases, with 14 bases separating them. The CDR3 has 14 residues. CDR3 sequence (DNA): TGTGCCAGCAGTGCCAACAGGGGACTCTACGAGCAGTACTTC. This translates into CASSANRGLYEQYF.

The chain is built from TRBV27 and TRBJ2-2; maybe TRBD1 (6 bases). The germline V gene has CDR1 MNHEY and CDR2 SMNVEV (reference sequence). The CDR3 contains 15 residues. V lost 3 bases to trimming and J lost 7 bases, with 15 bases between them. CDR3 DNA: TGTGCCAGCAGTTTCTCCCCGACAGGAAACGGGGAGCTGTTTTTT. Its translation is CASSFSPTGNGELFF.

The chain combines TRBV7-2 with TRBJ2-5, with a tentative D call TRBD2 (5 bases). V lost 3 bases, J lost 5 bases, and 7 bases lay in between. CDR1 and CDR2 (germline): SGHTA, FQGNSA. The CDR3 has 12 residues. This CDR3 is CASSLKRETQYF. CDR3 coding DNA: TGTGCCAGCAGCTTGAAGCGGGAGACCCAGTACTTC.

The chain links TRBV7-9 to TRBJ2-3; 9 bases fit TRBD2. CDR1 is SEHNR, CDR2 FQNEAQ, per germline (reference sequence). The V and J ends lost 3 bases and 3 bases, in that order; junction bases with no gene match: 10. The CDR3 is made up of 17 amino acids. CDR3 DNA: TGTGCCAGCAGCTTGGGTTACGGCGGGGGGGCTACAGATACGCAGTATTTT. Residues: CASSLGYGGGATDTQYF.

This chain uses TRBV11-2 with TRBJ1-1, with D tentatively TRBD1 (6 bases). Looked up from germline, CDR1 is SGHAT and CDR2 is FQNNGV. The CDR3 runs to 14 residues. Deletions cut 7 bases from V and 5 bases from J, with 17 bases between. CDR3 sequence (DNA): TGTGCCAGCACCCGCAACAGGGTGGGGACTGAAGCTTTCTTT. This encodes CASTRNRVGTEAFF.

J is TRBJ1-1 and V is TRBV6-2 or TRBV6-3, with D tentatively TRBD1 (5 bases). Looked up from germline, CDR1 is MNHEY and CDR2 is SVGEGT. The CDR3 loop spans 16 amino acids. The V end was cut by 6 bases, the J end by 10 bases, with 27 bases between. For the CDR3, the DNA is TGTGCCAGCAGCCCCATCCCAGCGGGGCCCGGGCTCGGAGCTTTCTTT. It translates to CASSPIPAGPGLGAFF.

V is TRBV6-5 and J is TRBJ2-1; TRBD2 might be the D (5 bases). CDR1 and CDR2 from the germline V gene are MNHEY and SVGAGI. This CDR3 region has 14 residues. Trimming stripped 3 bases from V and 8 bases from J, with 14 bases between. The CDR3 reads CASSYSSPGDEQFF. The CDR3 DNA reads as TGTGCCAGCAGTTATTCCAGTCCCGGGGATGAGCAGTTCTTC.

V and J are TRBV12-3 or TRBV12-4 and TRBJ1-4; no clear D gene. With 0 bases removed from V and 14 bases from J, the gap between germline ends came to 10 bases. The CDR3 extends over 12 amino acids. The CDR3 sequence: CASSLAYSWLFF. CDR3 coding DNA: TGTGCCAGCAGTTTAGCGTACTCCTGGCTGTTTTTT.

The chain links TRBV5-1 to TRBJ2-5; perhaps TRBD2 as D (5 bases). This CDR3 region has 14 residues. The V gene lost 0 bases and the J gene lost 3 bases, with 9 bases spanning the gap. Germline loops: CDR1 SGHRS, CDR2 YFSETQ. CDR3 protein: CASSLARREETQYF. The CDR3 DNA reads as TGCGCCAGCAGCTTGGCCAGGCGGGAAGAGACCCAGTACTTC.

CDR3 loop: CASSVVIHNEQFF. In nucleotides, the CDR3 is TGTGCCAGCAGTGTTGTTATCCACAATGAGCAGTTCTTC. The rearrangement joins TRBV2 to TRBJ2-1; D ambiguous. CDR3 length equals 13 residues. Germline CDR1 and CDR2: SNHLY and FYNNEI. Trimming pared 4 bases from V and 5 bases from J, leaving 9 bases between.

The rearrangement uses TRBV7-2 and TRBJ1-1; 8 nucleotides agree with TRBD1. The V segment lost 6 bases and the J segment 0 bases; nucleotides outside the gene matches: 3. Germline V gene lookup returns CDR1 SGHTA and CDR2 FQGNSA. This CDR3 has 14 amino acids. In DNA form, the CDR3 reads TGTGCCAGCAGGTGGGACAGGTTGAACACTGAAGCTTTCTTT. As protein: CASRWDRLNTEAFF.

The CDR3 coding sequence is TGTGCCAGCAGCTTAAGAAGCGGGGAATACAATGAGCAGTTCTTC. Amino acids: CASSLRSGEYNEQFF. The chain joins TRBV11-2 to TRBJ2-1; 7 nucleotides match TRBD2. Germline V lookup: CDR1 SGHAT, CDR2 FQNNGV. CDR3 length equals 15 residues. V gave up 2 bases and J gave up 4 bases; unmatched junction bases: 5.

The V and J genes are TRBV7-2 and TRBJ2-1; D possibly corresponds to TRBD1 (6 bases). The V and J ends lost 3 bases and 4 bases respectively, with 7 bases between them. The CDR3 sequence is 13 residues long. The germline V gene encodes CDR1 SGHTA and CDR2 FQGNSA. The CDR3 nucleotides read TGTGCCAGCAGCTTCGGACAGTACAATGAGCAGTTCTTC. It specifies CASSFGQYNEQFF.

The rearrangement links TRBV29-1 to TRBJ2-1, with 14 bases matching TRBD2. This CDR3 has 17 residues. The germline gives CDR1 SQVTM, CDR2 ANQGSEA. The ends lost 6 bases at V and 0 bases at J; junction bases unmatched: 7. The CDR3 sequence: CSVLGLAGGRSYNEQFF. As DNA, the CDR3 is TGCAGCGTCCTAGGACTAGCGGGGGGCCGCTCCTACAATGAGCAGTTCTTC.

CDR3 region: CASKPTGGTEAFF. The CDR3 coding sequence is TGTGCCAGCAAACCCACGGGTGGCACTGAAGCTTTCTTT. V is TRBV9 and J is TRBJ1-1; no definite D call. Germline CDR1 is SGDLS and CDR2 is YYNGEE. There are 13 residues in the CDR3. Trimming shortened V by 6 bases and J by 4 bases, and 13 bases separated the two germline ends.

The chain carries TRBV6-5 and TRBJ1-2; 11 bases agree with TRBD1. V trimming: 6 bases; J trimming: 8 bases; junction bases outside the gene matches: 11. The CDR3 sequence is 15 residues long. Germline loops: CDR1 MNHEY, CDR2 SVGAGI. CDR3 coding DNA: TGTGCCAGCAGAGGACAGGGGGCGCCGATAGACGGCTACACCTTC. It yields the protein CASRGQGAPIDGYTF.

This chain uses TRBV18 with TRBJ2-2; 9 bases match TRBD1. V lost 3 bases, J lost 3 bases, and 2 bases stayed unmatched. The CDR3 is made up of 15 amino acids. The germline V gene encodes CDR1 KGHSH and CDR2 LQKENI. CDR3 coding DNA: TGTGCCAGCTCACCCCGGGACAGGGACACCGGGGAGCTGTTTTTT. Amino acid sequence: CASSPRDRDTGELFF.